The clone carrying this T cell receptor (beta chain) was seen only a few times. TCRdb called the RT-PCR reads again in MiXCR, with one record for every CDR3 protein. The sample consists of under 200,000 distinct CDR3 sequences, roughly 12% of them appearing once. The source of the sample is a study of response to subunit inactivated influenza vaccine. The length of the CDR3 is 14 residues. Germline loops: CDR1 DFQATT, CDR2 SNEGSKA (reference sequence). V lost 7 bases, J lost 1 base, and 15 bases lay in between. This sample was also put to use in a study of T cells expressing NK-cell markers. From that report: It was by 5'RACE template switching with UMIs that TCR beta cDNA was made. Repertoire data for TCR beta were derived from sorted T cells (CD3+CD56+NKG2C+, CD3+CD56+NKG2C- and CD3+CD56-NKG2C+). Researchers report these clonotypes also headed the CD3+CD56-NKG2C+ fraction in a handful of donors. HCMV specificity of the expanded NKG2C+ T cell clones stayed unclear.

The receptor comes from a man aged 45 to 65 who received an inactivated influenza vaccine. The chain carries TRBV20-1 and TRBJ2-3, with a possible D match to TRBD2 (6 bases). The sample in question was CD8+ T cells sorted from PBMCs, obtained 11 to 12 days after vaccination. CDR3 nucleotide sequence: TGCAGTGTCTGGACTACCGCCCGCACAGATACGCAGTATTTT. Its translation: CSVWTTARTDTQYF.